This TCR beta chain emerged from a study of circulating CD8 cells and anti-PD-1 response in melanoma. In its sample, this clonotype is medium-sized (0.01 to 0.1%). TCR libraries were prepared from approximately 15 ng of total RNA with the QIAseq Immune Repertoire TCR panel. TCRdb passed the reads through MiXCR, listing each CDR3 protein once. The sample consists of 150 to 200 distinct CDR3 sequences, roughly 12% of them appearing once. Germline lookup yields CDR1 SEHNR and CDR2 FQNEAQ (reference sequence). Losses at the gene ends were 5 bases for V and 4 bases for J; bases not matched to a gene: 3. The length of the CDR3 is 13 residues. From live CD3+CD8+TCRalphabeta+ cells, four PD-1 and/or TIGIT subsets were sorted.

The sequence came from a human donor with melanoma. The V and J genes are TRBV7-9 and TRBJ2-7; 9 bases fit TRBD1. The sample consisted of CD8+ T cells from PBMCs, taken at baseline or after one month of anti-PD-1 therapy (not recorded which). CDR3 protein: CASSTGTGYEQYF. The CDR3 DNA reads TGTGCCAGCAGCACCGGGACAGGGTACGAGCAGTACTTC. Using reference TRBV7-9 and TRBJ2-7 for the parts outside the CDR3, the full variable domain is DTGVSQNPRHKITKRGQNVTFRCDPISEHNRLYWYRQTLGQGPEFLTYFQNEAQLEKSRLLSDRFSAERPKGSFSTLEIQRTEQGDSAMYLCASSTGTGYEQYFGPGTRLTVT.